The 20 T cell receptor beta chains below come from one sample, sequenced in a study of T cells in women clearing cervical HPV infection. Assay: immunoSEQ multiplex PCR; the TCRdb copy retains only in-frame clones and omits some. The data show 35,000 to 45,000 clones, and the top ten clones hold 0.95% to 1.5%. Sample: blood buffy coat. These TCRs come from a woman between 18 and 70 years old with a cervical HPV16 infection that either progressed to CIN3+ or cleared (not recorded which).

Concerning this clone itself: The read ends 3 residues shy of where the CDR3 ends; the end is completed using the germline J gene. V and J are TRBV30 and TRBJ2-2; 11 nucleotides line up with TRBD1. V shed 1 base, J shed 3 bases, and the junction held 1 base outside the gene matches. The CDR3 spans 15 residues. The germline V gene has CDR1 GTSNPN and CDR2 SVGIG (reference sequence). The part of the CDR3 DNA that was read is TGTGCCTGGAGTGGGGGACAGGGGGACACCGGGGAG. Amino acid sequence: CAWSGGQGDTGE. The CDR3 reads in full as CAWSGGQGDTGELFF.

Note on this clone: The CDR3 extends 3 residues past the end of the read, so its final part is completed from the germline J gene. J is TRBJ1-6 and V is TRBV30, with 7 bases lining up with TRBD1. The junction had 11 bases not matched to a gene; V was cut back by 2 bases and J by 10 bases. CDR3 length: 15 residues. Per the germline V gene, CDR1 is GTSNPN and CDR2 is SVGIG (reference sequence). CDR3 DNA (partial): TGTGCCTGGAGTAGGGTGGACAGGATAGAATCACCC. Its translation is CAWSRVDRIESP. The whole CDR3 is CAWSRVDRIESPLHF.

To note about this clone: The CDR3 goes on 3 residues after the read ends, and that part is filled in from the germline J gene. V and J are TRBV7-6 and TRBJ1-4, with TRBD1 matching over 7 bases. The germline gives CDR1 SGHVS, CDR2 FNYEAQ. The V and J ends lost 1 base and 0 bases, in that order; junction bases with no gene match: 5. The CDR3 loop spans 17 amino acids. The chain's CDR3 is CASSLVRGPPTNEKLFF. The covered CDR3 bases are TGTGCCAGCAGCTTAGTAAGGGGGCCCCCAACTAATGAAAAA.

About this clone itself: The read halts 3 residues ahead of the CDR3 end, with the missing end drawn from the germline J gene. The V gene is TRBV7-7, the J gene TRBJ2-5; D may be TRBD2 (5 bases). The CDR3 length is 14 residues. With 4 bases removed from V and 2 bases from J, the gap between germline ends came to 11 bases. CDR1 and CDR2 from the germline V gene are SSHAT and FNYEAQ (reference sequence). Here the CDR3 reads CASSYGLKQETQYF. The covered CDR3 bases are TGTGCCAGCAGCTACGGACTCAAACAAGAGACC.

Regarding this clone: The read halts 3 residues ahead of the CDR3 end, with the missing end drawn from the germline J gene. The rearrangement links TRBV2 to TRBJ1-1; a possible D gene is TRBD1 (5 bases). Germline lookup yields CDR1 SNHLY and CDR2 FYNNEI. V was clipped by 4 bases and J by 1 base, with 7 bases between them. This CDR3 contains 13 residues. CDR3 DNA, as far as it was read: TGTGCCAGCAGTGGACAGACGAACACTGAA. Translation: CASSGQTNTE. The full CDR3 reads CASSGQTNTEAFF.

On this clone itself: The CDR3 end falls 3 residues outside the read, so it is completed with the germline J gene. The chain links TRBV29-1 to TRBJ1-2; no reliable D call. In germline, CDR1 is SQVTM, CDR2 ANQGSEA. Trimming cost V 7 bases and J 0 bases, with 12 bases left between them. CDR3 length: 13 residues. The CDR3 loop is CSATQTTNYGYTF. The CDR3 bases that were read are TGCAGCGCTACACAGACAACTAACTATGGC.

The sequenced CDR3 bases are TGTGCCAGCAGTTTCGCGCGGAGCGAGGATACG. Residues: CASSFARSEDT. The whole CDR3 is CASSFARSEDTQYF. The chain has TRBV12-3 or TRBV12-4 and TRBJ2-3, with D unresolved. The sequence runs out 3 residues before the end of the CDR3; the remainder is reconstructed from the germline J gene. Trimming pared 3 bases from V and 6 bases from J, leaving 13 bases between. This CDR3 comprises 14 residues.

To note about this clone: The read ends 3 residues early relative to the CDR3; the germline J gene fills the gap. The chain links TRBV11-1 to TRBJ2-7; TRBD2 aligns across 8 bases. Germline loops: CDR1 SGHAT, CDR2 FQDESV (reference sequence). CDR3 length equals 15 residues. The trim removed 6 bases at V and 1 base at J, leaving 8 bases unmatched. The CDR3 region is CASRLTSGVSYEQYF. CDR3 DNA, as far as it was read: TGTGCCAGCAGGTTAACTAGCGGCGTTTCCTACGAG.

About this clone: The CDR3 is cut off 3 residues early in the read; its end comes from the germline J gene. Within the sample, other DNA sequences also encode this same CDR3. The chain links TRBV29-1 to TRBJ2-7, with TRBD2 matching 13 bases. CDR1 and CDR2 (germline): SQVTM, ANQGSEA. V was clipped by 5 bases and J by 0 bases; unmatched bases: 1. This CDR3 spans 14 amino acids. The CDR3 protein is CSVRTSGSSYEQYF. The sequenced CDR3 bases are TGCAGCGTTAGGACTAGCGGGAGCTCCTACGAG.

Concerning this clone itself: The read is 3 residues too short to cover the CDR3 end, so that end is filled in from the germline J gene. This sequence joins TRBV6-2 or TRBV6-3 and TRBJ2-1, with TRBD2 matching over 12 bases. V dropped 5 bases and J dropped 7; count of bases not matched to a gene: 6. Germline CDR1 and CDR2: MNHEY and SVGEGT. The CDR3 is 15 amino acids. The covered CDR3 bases are TGTGCCAGCAGTCGACTAGCGGGAGTAGGAAATGAG. Translating it yields CASSRLAGVGNE. The entire CDR3 is CASSRLAGVGNEQFF.

A remark on this clone: One end of the junction does not line up with germline, which may come from a read error. The sequence runs out 3 residues before the end of the CDR3; the remainder is reconstructed from the germline J gene. Within the sample, other DNA sequences also encode this same CDR3. This rearrangement joins TRBV5-5 to TRBJ1-3; 8 nucleotides line up with TRBD1. The CDR3 loop spans 15 amino acids. Germline V gives CDR1 SGHKS, CDR2 YYEKEE (reference sequence). The sequenced CDR3 bases are TGTGCCAGCAGCCTTGACAGGGGAGCAGGAAACACT. It is translated as CASSLDRGAGNT. The whole CDR3 region reads CASSLDRGAGNTIYF.

A note on this clone: Sequencing ends 3 residues short of the CDR3 end; the germline J gene provides the rest. The chain links TRBV5-1 to TRBJ2-3; 9 nucleotides align to TRBD2. The CDR3 contains 16 residues. CDR1 and CDR2 (germline): SGHRS, YFSETQ. The V and J ends lost 0 bases and 4 bases, in that order; junction bases with no gene match: 6. The CDR3 region is CASSLDGGRASDTQYF. CDR3 bases read: TGCGCCAGCAGCTTGGACGGCGGGAGGGCGTCAGATACG.

To note about this clone: The read halts 3 residues ahead of the CDR3 end, with the missing end drawn from the germline J gene. V gene TRBV2 combines with J gene TRBJ1-2; 8 nucleotides match TRBD1. The length of the CDR3 is 11 residues. Per the germline V gene, CDR1 is SNHLY and CDR2 is FYNNEI. CDR3 bases read: TGTGCCAGCAGGGACAGGGTCGGC. The encoded protein is CASRDRVG. The full CDR3 is CASRDRVGYTF.

Remarks on this clone: The read finishes 3 residues shy of the CDR3 end, and the germline J gene is used to complete it. The V gene is TRBV20-1, the J gene TRBJ1-4, with TRBD1 identical over 7 bases. The CDR3 is made up of 14 amino acids. Germline V gives CDR1 DFQATT, CDR2 SNEGSKA (reference sequence). With V trimmed by 3 bases and J by 4 bases, 5 bases remained unmatched. Incomplete CDR3 DNA: TGCAGTGCTAGGAGGGGGCAATTTAATGAAAAA. Its translation: CSARRGQFNEK. The full CDR3 reads CSARRGQFNEKLFF.

To note about this clone: Sequencing ends 3 residues short of the CDR3 end; the germline J gene provides the rest. The V call is TRBV2, the J call TRBJ2-3, with TRBD2 matching 11 bases. The V gene's germline CDR1 is SNHLY and CDR2 FYNNEI. CDR3 length: 17 residues. V was clipped by 6 bases and J by 7 bases; unmatched bases: 15. CDR3 sequence reads: CASRPAGLAGGRHTQYF. The DNA read from the CDR3 is TGTGCCAGCAGACCGGCAGGGCTAGCGGGAGGCAGACATACG.

Notes on this clone: The read terminates 3 residues before the CDR3 end, so the remaining end is supplied by the germline J gene. This chain links TRBV7-6 with TRBJ2-1; TRBD2 matches at 9 bases. The CDR3 has 15 residues. The V and J ends lost 2 bases and 8 bases, in that order; junction bases with no gene match: 7. Germline CDR1 reads SGHVS; CDR2 reads FNYEAQ. The CDR3 here is CASSLSLAGTHEQFF. CDR3 bases read: TGTGCCAGCAGCTTATCGCTAGCGGGAACCCATGAG.

Regarding this clone: The CDR3 end is not reached by the read, which stops 3 residues before it; the germline J gene fills it in. The V gene is TRBV28, the J gene TRBJ2-7; 13 bases map to TRBD2. The V segment lost 6 bases and the J segment 3 bases; nucleotides outside the gene matches: 11. This CDR3 is built from 17 residues. Looked up from germline, CDR1 is MDHEN and CDR2 is SYDVKM. The CDR3: CASRRGLAGRFFYEQYF. The sequenced CDR3 bases are TGTGCCAGCAGGAGGGGACTAGCGGGAAGATTTTTCTACGAG.

As to this clone: The read halts 3 residues ahead of the CDR3 end, with the missing end drawn from the germline J gene. The J gene is TRBJ1-4, the V gene TRBV5-4; 9 bases line up with TRBD1. Germline loops: CDR1 SGHNT, CDR2 YYREEE (reference sequence). J lost 7 bases, V lost 5 bases, and 3 bases had no gene match. This CDR3 has 13 residues. The sequenced CDR3 bases are TGTGCCAGCAGGGGACAGGGATCTGAAAAA. Its translation: CASRGQGSEK. The entire CDR3 is CASRGQGSEKLFF.

Details on this clone: With the read ending 3 residues before the CDR3 end, the germline J gene is used to fill in that end. The chain employs TRBV5-6 and TRBJ1-5; D is possibly TRBD1 (5 bases). CDR1 is SGHDT and CDR2 is YYEEEE in the germline V gene. The CDR3 is 13 amino acids. Trimming stripped 1 base from V and 5 bases from J, with 7 bases between. The CDR3 bases that were read are TGTGCCAGCAGCTTGTCCAGGGATCAGCCC. It codes for CASSLSRDQP. From start to end, the CDR3 is CASSLSRDQPQHF.

Worth noting for this clone: The DNA ends 3 residues before the CDR3 does, and the rest of the CDR3 is filled in from the germline J gene. This chain links TRBV30 with TRBJ2-3, with 11 nucleotides matching TRBD2. The CDR3 runs to 16 residues. V gave up 3 bases and J gave up 1 base; unmatched junction bases: 6. In germline, CDR1 is GTSNPN, CDR2 SVGIG (reference sequence). The CDR3: CAWSTLAGARTDTQYF. The sequenced part of the CDR3 DNA is TGTGCCTGGAGCACACTAGCGGGAGCCCGCACAGATACG.